What follows describes a single T cell receptor (beta chain). This record comes from a study of blood T cell repertoires in COVID-19. Study background: Donors in the United States, Italy and Spain gave samples during acute or convalescent COVID-19. T cells, B-cell-depleted T cells, or PBMCs provided the cDNA or gDNA that served as material.

Original processing methods: Estimates of nucleated cell counts were drawn from the amplification of reference gene primers. Repertoires were generated with immunoSEQ multiplex PCR, while TCRdb's copy carries only in-frame clones and drops some. V, J and clone size are taken as reported in that table, and D and trimming were inferred from the DNA itself. Of some 140,000 clones detected, about 72% appear once; the ten largest clones hold approximately 11%. Input material: peripheral blood. The clonotype comes from a man aged 60-69 years who had recovered from COVID-19.

CDR3 coding DNA: TGTGCCAGTAGCCCTACACGGACAGGGGTATATGGCTACACCTTC. Translation: CASSPTRTGVYGYTF. The chain recombines TRBV19 with TRBJ1-2; 9 bases are shared with TRBD1. Germline trimming cut 6 bases from V and 5 bases from J; bases unmatched to any gene: 10. This CDR3 contains 15 residues. Germline CDR1 and CDR2: LNHDA and SQIVND (reference sequence).